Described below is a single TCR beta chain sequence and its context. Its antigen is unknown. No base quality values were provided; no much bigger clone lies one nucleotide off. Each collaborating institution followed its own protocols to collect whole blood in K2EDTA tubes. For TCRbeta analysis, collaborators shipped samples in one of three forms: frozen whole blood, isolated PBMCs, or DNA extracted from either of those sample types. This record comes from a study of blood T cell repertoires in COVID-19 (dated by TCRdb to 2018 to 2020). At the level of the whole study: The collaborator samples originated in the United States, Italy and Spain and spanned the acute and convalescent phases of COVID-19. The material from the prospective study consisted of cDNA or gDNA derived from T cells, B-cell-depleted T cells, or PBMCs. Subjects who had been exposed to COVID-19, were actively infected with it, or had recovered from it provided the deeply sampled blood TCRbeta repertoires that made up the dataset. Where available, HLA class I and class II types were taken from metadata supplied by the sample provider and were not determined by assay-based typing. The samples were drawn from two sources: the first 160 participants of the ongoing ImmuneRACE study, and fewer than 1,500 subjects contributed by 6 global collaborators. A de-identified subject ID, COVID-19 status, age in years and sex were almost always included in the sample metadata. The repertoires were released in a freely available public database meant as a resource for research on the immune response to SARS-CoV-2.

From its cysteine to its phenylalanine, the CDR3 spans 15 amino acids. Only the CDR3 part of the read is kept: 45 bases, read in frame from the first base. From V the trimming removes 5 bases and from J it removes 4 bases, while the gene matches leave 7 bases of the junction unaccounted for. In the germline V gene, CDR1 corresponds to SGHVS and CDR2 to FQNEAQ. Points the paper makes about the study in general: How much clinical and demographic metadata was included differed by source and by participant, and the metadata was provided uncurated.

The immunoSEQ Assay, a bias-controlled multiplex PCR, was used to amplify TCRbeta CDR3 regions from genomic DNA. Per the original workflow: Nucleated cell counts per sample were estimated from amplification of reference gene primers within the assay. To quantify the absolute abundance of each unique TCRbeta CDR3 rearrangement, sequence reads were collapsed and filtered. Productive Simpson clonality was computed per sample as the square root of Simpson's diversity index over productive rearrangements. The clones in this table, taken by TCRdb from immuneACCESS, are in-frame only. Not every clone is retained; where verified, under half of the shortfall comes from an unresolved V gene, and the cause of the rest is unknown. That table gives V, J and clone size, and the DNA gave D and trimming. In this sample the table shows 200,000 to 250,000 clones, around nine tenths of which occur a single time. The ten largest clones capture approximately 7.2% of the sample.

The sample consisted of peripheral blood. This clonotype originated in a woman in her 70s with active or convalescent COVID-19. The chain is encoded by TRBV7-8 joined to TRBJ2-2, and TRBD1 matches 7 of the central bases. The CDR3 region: CASSQRGGFTGELFF. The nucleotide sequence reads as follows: TGTGCCAGCAGCCAACGAGGGGGCTTCACCGGGGAGCTGTTTTTT.